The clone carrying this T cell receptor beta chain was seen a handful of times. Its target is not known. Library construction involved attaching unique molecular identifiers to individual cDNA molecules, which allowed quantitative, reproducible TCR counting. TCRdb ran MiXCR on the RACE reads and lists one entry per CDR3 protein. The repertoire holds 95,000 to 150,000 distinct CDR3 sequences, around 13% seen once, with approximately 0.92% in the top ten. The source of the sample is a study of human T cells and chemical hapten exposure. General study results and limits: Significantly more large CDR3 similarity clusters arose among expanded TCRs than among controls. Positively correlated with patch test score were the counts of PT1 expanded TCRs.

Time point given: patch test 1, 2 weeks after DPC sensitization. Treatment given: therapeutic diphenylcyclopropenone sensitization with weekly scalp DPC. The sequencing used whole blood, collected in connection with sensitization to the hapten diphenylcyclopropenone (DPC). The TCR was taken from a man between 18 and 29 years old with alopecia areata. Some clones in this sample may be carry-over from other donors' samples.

The CDR3 reads CASSDHRVRQPQHF. The CDR3 nucleotides read TGTGCCAGCAGTGATCACAGGGTTCGGCAGCCCCAGCATTTT. The chain is built from TRBV2 and TRBJ1-5; D may be TRBD1 (6 bases). V dropped 3 bases and J dropped 7 bases, with 13 bases sitting between them. In germline, CDR1 is SNHLY, CDR2 FYNNEI. The CDR3 totals 14 residues.